One sample yielded the 14 T cell receptor beta chains listed below, sequenced in a study of shared clonotypes between healthy human individuals (dated by TCRdb to 2019 to 2021). CD8 naive samples were CD45RO-negative cells positively selected for CCR7, giving a CD45RA+CCR7+ population that excluded TemRA cells. The library relied on the immunoSEQ multiplex PCR assay. The clones in this table, taken by TCRdb from immuneACCESS, are in-frame only. Not every clone is retained; where verified, under half of the shortfall comes from an unresolved V gene, and the cause of the rest is unknown. In this sample the table shows hundreds of thousands of clones, around 93% of which occur a single time. The ten most abundant clones make up around 24% of the sample. The sample consisted of naive CD8+ T cells sorted from blood. The label giving this sample's cell subset or site can be read as: CD45RA+CCR7+. The receptors here all came from a young man in good health.

The CDR3 bases are TGTGCCAGTAGTGGGGCCCTTGGGTCCTACGAGCAGTACTTC. Its protein product is CASSGALGSYEQYF. The rearrangement links TRBV19 to TRBJ2-7; maybe TRBD1 (5 bases). Between the trimmed V and J ends, which lost 5 bases and 1 base, there was a span of 12 bases. The CDR3 is 14 residues long. Germline V lookup: CDR1 LNHDA, CDR2 SQIVND (reference sequence).

The genes are TRBV7-9 and TRBJ2-2; no reliable D call. The length of the CDR3 is 14 residues. V shed 3 bases and J shed 0 bases, with 5 bases lying between them. Germline-derived CDR1 and CDR2 are SEHNR and FQNEAQ (reference sequence). CDR3 sequence reads: CASSFMANTGELFF. For the CDR3, the DNA is TGTGCCAGCAGCTTTATGGCGAACACCGGGGAGCTGTTTTTT.

The V gene is TRBV13, the J gene TRBJ2-7; 7 positions match TRBD2. This CDR3 spans 16 amino acids. J gave up 2 bases and V 6 bases, and 13 bases lay outside the gene matches. The V gene's germline CDR1 is PRHDT and CDR2 FYEKMQ (reference sequence). The CDR3 coding sequence is TGTGCCAGCAGGGGAAGAACAGCGGGACCCCCCTACGAGCAGTACTTC. Protein sequence: CASRGRTAGPPYEQYF.

This clone was recorded once. The rearrangement uses TRBV11-2 and TRBJ2-5; D is ambiguous. The CDR3 has 16 amino acids. The germline gives CDR1 SGHAT, CDR2 FQNNGV. The germline V and J ends were trimmed by 0 bases and 0 bases, with 11 bases remaining between them. CDR3 loop: CASSLEGRSYQETQYF. The CDR3 region has the DNA TGTGCCAGCAGCTTAGAGGGTCGTTCGTACCAAGAGACCCAGTACTTC.

This clone is a singleton in its sample. The rearrangement links TRBV28 to TRBJ2-1; 8 bases line up with TRBD2. The CDR3 runs 14 residues. Germline CDR1 reads MDHEN; CDR2 reads SYDVKM. The J segment lost 7 bases and the V segment lost 6 bases, leaving 8 bases of the junction unmatched. CDR3 region: CASRYGRASNEQFF. The CDR3 nucleotides read TGTGCCAGCAGATACGGGAGGGCCTCTAATGAGCAGTTCTTC.

This chain connects TRBV7-8 to TRBJ1-3; unclear D gene. The CDR3 consists of 16 residues. Germline CDR1 is SGHVS and CDR2 is FQNEAQ. Trimming stripped 1 base from V and 4 bases from J, with 14 bases between. The CDR3 sequence: CASSLVSGRGGNTIYF. CDR3 coding DNA: TGTGCCAGCAGCTTAGTTTCAGGACGCGGGGGAAACACCATATATTTT.

The CDR3 bases are TGCAGCGTTGAGGGGGGGACTTCCTCCTACAATGAGCAGTTCTTC. This translates into CSVEGGTSSYNEQFF. The chain uses TRBV29-1 and TRBJ2-1, with 7 bases identical to TRBD2. Germline CDR1 SQVTM, CDR2 ANQGSEA. This CDR3 contains 15 residues. The trim removed 3 bases at V and 0 bases at J, leaving 5 bases unmatched.

For the CDR3, the DNA is TGTGCCAGCAGCTCGAACACTGAAGCTTTCTTT. Translating it yields CASSSNTEAFF. The genes are TRBV5-5 and TRBJ1-1, with unresolved D. V lost 3 bases, J lost 1 base, and 1 base lay in between. The CDR3 has 11 amino acids. Germline V CDR1 and CDR2: SGHKS, YYEKEE (reference sequence). The whole variable domain, filled in from reference TRBV5-5 and TRBJ1-1, reads DAGVTQSPTHLIKTRGQQVTLRCSPISGHKSVSWYQQVLGQGPQFIFQYYEKEERGRGNFPDRFSARQFPNYSSELNVNALLLGDSALYLCASSSNTEAFFGQGTRLTVV.

The chain combines TRBV7-8 with TRBJ2-7, with D unresolved. Germline CDR1 is SGHVS and CDR2 is FQNEAQ. Trimming shortened V by 2 bases and J by 5 bases, and 7 bases separated the two germline ends. CDR3 length: 12 residues. CDR3 protein: CASSLLLNEQYF. In nucleotides, the CDR3 is TGTGCCAGCAGCTTATTGCTTAACGAGCAGTACTTC.

J is TRBJ2-3 and V is TRBV5-4; D possibly matches TRBD1 or TRBD2 (6 bases each). The CDR3 covers 17 residues. V was trimmed by 4 bases and J by 0 bases, leaving 18 bases between them. CDR1 SGHNT and CDR2 YYREEE come from the germline V gene (reference sequence). DNA of the CDR3: TGTGCCAGCAGCCCCGAAGGAGGGGGAGTCAGCACAGATACGCAGTATTTT. Protein product: CASSPEGGGVSTDTQYF.

The chain employs TRBV5-1 and TRBJ2-1; D ambiguous. CDR1 is SGHRS and CDR2 is YFSETQ in the germline V gene. The CDR3 has 13 residues. V was shortened by 0 bases and J by 8 bases, with 9 bases between the two germline ends. The CDR3 DNA reads TGCGCCAGCAGCTTGGATTCTGGCGATGAGCAGTTCTTC. The encoded protein is CASSLDSGDEQFF.

This rearrangement joins TRBV9 to TRBJ1-1, with D uncertain. CDR1 and CDR2 from the germline V gene are SGDLS and YYNGEE. The V end was cut by 3 bases, the J end by 6 bases, with 12 bases between. The CDR3 runs to 13 residues. DNA of the CDR3: TGTGCCAGCAGCGATGATGGGGTGTCTGAAGCTTTCTTT. Translated: CASSDDGVSEAFF.

The count of this clone is one. This sequence joins TRBV7-2 and TRBJ1-4; 9 positions match TRBD1. The germline V gene has CDR1 SGHTA and CDR2 FQGNSA. Trimming removed 5 bases from V and 8 bases from J; junction bases left unmatched: 6. This CDR3 comprises 14 residues. The CDR3 sequence: CASSQTGTGEKLFF. The DNA of the CDR3 is TGTGCCAGCAGCCAAACCGGGACAGGGGAAAAACTGTTTTTT. The complete variable domain, with remaining parts taken from reference TRBV7-2 and TRBJ1-4, reads GAGVSQSPSNKVTEKGKDVELRCDPISGHTALYWYRQSLGQGLEFLIYFQGNSAPDKSGLPSDRFSAERTGGSVSTLTIQRTQQEDSAVYLCASSQTGTGEKLFFGSGTQLSVL.

V gene TRBV6-1 combines with J gene TRBJ2-1; 7 bases fit TRBD2. V lost 6 bases and J lost 8; bases outside the gene matches: 13. CDR1 and CDR2 from the germline V gene are MNHNS and SASEGT. The CDR3 is 15 residues long. The CDR3 DNA reads as TGTGCCAGCAGATTTCTAGCGGACGGGGGAGATGAGCAGTTCTTC. Translation: CASRFLADGGDEQFF.